This T cell receptor beta chain emerged from a study of blood T cell repertoires in COVID-19. Overall study: Material from acute and convalescent COVID-19 was sourced from the United States, Italy and Spain. The analysed material was cDNA or gDNA that came from T cells, B-cell-depleted T cells, or PBMCs.

Losses at the gene ends were 8 bases for V and 3 bases for J; bases not matched to a gene: 8. CDR1 LNHDA and CDR2 SQIVND come from the germline V gene (reference sequence). The CDR3 contains 14 residues. In the authors' workflow: It was from reference gene primer amplification that nucleated cell counts were estimated. Profiled with immunoSEQ multiplex PCR; TCRdb holds only in-frame clones, not every one. D and trimming come from the DNA, and the V and J calls and clone size come from that table. The table has 80,000 to 95,000 clones, approximately 83% seen once. The chain joins TRBV19 to TRBJ2-7; 9 bases align to TRBD1. The specimen sequenced was peripheral blood. This TCR derives from a woman at least 80 years old with active or convalescent COVID-19. The chain's CDR3 is CASRPGTGIYEQYF. In nucleotides, the CDR3 is TGTGCCAGTCGTCCCGGGACAGGGATCTACGAGCAGTACTTC. Full variable domain (missing parts from reference TRBV19 and TRBJ2-7): DGGITQSPKYLFRKEGQNVTLSCEQNLNHDAMYWYRQDPGQGLRLIYYSQIVNDFQKGDIAEGYSVSREKKESFPLTVTSAQKNPTAFYLCASRPGTGIYEQYFGPGTRLTVT.